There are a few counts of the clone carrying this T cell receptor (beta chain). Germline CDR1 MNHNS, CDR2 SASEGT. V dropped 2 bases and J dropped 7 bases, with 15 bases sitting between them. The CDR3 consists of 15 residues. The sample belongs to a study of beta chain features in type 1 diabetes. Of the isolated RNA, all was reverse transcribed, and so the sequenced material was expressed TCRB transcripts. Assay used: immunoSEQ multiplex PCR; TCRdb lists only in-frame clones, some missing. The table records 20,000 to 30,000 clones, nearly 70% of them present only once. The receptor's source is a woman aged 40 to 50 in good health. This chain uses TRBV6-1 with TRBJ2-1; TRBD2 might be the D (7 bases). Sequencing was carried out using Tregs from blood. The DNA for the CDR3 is TGTGCCAGCAGTGAAAGGGGGGGGGTTCAGAATGAGCAGTTCTTC. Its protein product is CASSERGGVQNEQFF.